The 21 T cell receptor beta chains listed next were all sequenced from one sample in a study of OX40 agonist ivuxolimab in advanced cancers. Sequenced by immunoSEQ multiplex PCR; TCRdb stores in-frame clones only, minus some. The sample holds about 70,000 clones, approximately 86% seen once. The sequences come from CD4+ or CD8+ T cells sorted from blood, collected in a trial of the OX40 agonist ivuxolimab. The receptors derive from an adult with an advanced solid tumor such as melanoma, head and neck, liver or kidney cancer.

The chain links TRBV14 to TRBJ2-7; weak D call: TRBD2 (5 bases). The V and J ends lost 4 bases and 4 bases respectively, with 14 bases between them. This CDR3 contains 14 residues. The V gene's germline CDR1 is SGHDN and CDR2 FVKESK. The CDR3 loop reads CASSRGADLYEQYF. DNA of the CDR3: TGTGCCAGCAGCCGGGGAGCGGACTTATACGAGCAGTACTTC.

The rearrangement uses TRBV5-6 and TRBJ2-7; tentatively, D is TRBD1 (6 bases). Per germline, CDR1 SGHDT and CDR2 YYEEEE. The V end was cut by 0 bases, the J end by 6 bases, with 10 bases between. This CDR3 region has 13 residues. The CDR3 region has the DNA TGTGCCAGCAGCTTGGTTCAGGGGCGCGAGCAGTACTTC. It codes for CASSLVQGREQYF.

The V and J genes are TRBV20-1 and TRBJ2-5; D uncertain. Between the trimmed V and J ends, which lost 1 base and 5 bases, there was a span of 2 bases. Germline CDR1 is DFQATT and CDR2 is SNEGSKA (reference sequence). The CDR3 consists of 10 residues. The CDR3 protein is CSARAETQYF. Written as DNA, the CDR3 is TGCAGTGCTAGAGCCGAGACCCAGTACTTC.

The table lists this clone with a few counts. The chain couples TRBV11-3 to TRBJ2-1; tentative D call: TRBD2 (5 bases). The CDR3 has 15 residues. The V gene lost 0 bases and the J gene lost 5 bases, with 11 bases spanning the gap. Germline V gives CDR1 SGHNT, CDR2 YENEEA. The CDR3 reads CASSLEQRKDNEQFF. The CDR3 nucleotides are TGTGCCAGCAGCTTAGAGCAGCGGAAGGACAATGAGCAGTTCTTC.

This clone was recorded a few times. The chain employs TRBV6-5 and TRBJ1-3; weak D call: TRBD1 (6 bases). The germline gives CDR1 MNHEY, CDR2 SVGAGI. Trimming removed 2 bases at V and 3 bases at J, with 11 bases between. This CDR3 is built from 15 residues. This CDR3 is CASSYAGGHGNTIYF. The CDR3 DNA is TGTGCCAGCAGTTACGCTGGGGGGCATGGAAACACCATATATTTT.

The V gene is TRBV7-2, the J gene TRBJ2-7; 8 bases match TRBD1. This CDR3 contains 14 residues. The V and J ends lost 6 bases and 1 base, in that order; junction bases with no gene match: 5. Germline CDR1 is SGHTA and CDR2 is FQGNSA. In nucleotides, the CDR3 is TGTGCCAGCAGTTTGACAGGGGTTTCCTACGAGCAGTACTTC. It codes for CASSLTGVSYEQYF. Together with reference TRBV7-2 and TRBJ2-7, the CDR3 gives the full variable domain: GAGVSQSPSNKVTEKGKDVELRCDPISGHTALYWYRQSLGQGLEFLIYFQGNSAPDKSGLPSDRFSAERTGGSVSTLTIQRTQQEDSAVYLCASSLTGVSYEQYFGPGTRLTVT.

The chain links TRBV18 to TRBJ2-7, with 8 bases matching TRBD1. CDR1 is KGHSH and CDR2 is LQKENI in the germline V gene. CDR3 length equals 14 residues. V was pared by 3 bases and J by 6 bases, with 7 bases of the junction left unmatched. CDR3 DNA: TGTGCCAGCTCACCCGGGACAGGTTGGGGCGAGCAGTACTTC. It yields the protein CASSPGTGWGEQYF.

The chain has TRBV5-1 and TRBJ1-1; D not certain. Germline CDR1 reads SGHRS; CDR2 reads YFSETQ. Trimming removed 4 bases at V and 0 bases at J, with 13 bases between. This CDR3 has 15 residues. The chain's CDR3 is CASSPSMGLNTEAFF. The CDR3 nucleotides read TGCGCCAGCAGCCCAAGTATGGGATTGAACACTGAAGCTTTCTTT.

This clone was seen only once. V and J are TRBV11-2 and TRBJ2-7; D ambiguous. Per the germline V gene, CDR1 is SGHAT and CDR2 is FQNNGV. Trimming left V 2 bases short and J 5 bases short, with 4 bases between. This CDR3 spans 11 amino acids. The CDR3 protein is CASSLSHEQYF. The CDR3 bases are TGTGCCAGCAGCTTATCCCACGAGCAGTACTTC.

The rearrangement links TRBV27 to TRBJ1-6, with D perhaps TRBD1 (6 bases). The germline V gene has CDR1 MNHEY and CDR2 SMNVEV (reference sequence). Trimming left V 6 bases short and J 7 bases short, with 13 bases between. The CDR3 extends over 14 amino acids. The CDR3 loop reads CASSPGVGNSPLHF. The CDR3 DNA reads as TGTGCCAGCAGCCCAGGGGTCGGGAATTCACCCCTCCACTTT.

V usage is TRBV4-3 and J usage is TRBJ2-5; perhaps TRBD2 as D (6 bases). Trimming stripped 7 bases from V and 3 bases from J, with 21 bases between. The CDR3 extends over 16 amino acids. CDR1 is LGHNA, CDR2 YSLEER, per germline. As DNA, the CDR3 is TGCGCCAGCACCTCACCCCGTCCGGGACTTGAAGAGACCCAGTACTTC. This sequence encodes CASTSPRPGLEETQYF.

The chain has TRBV9 and TRBJ1-4; 9 positions match TRBD1. Germline CDR1 is SGDLS and CDR2 is YYNGEE. The CDR3 spans 15 residues. The junction had 9 bases not matched to a gene; V was cut back by 4 bases and J by 8 bases. The CDR3 DNA follows: TGTGCCAGCAGCTCAACGGGACAGGGAGGCGAAAAACTGTTTTTT. It encodes CASSSTGQGGEKLFF.

The chain uses TRBV7-9 and TRBJ2-1; D unresolved. V was shortened by 4 bases and J by 10 bases, with 8 bases between the two germline ends. CDR3 size: 11 residues. Germline V gives CDR1 SEHNR, CDR2 FQNEAQ (reference sequence). CDR3: CASSSVGEQFF. The CDR3 DNA sequence: TGTGCCAGCAGCTCGGTGGGGGAGCAGTTCTTC.

The rearrangement joins TRBV2 to TRBJ2-1; TRBD2 agrees at 10 bases. The CDR3 is 15 amino acids. Germline lookup yields CDR1 SNHLY and CDR2 FYNNEI. The junction had 9 bases not matched to a gene; V was cut back by 8 bases and J by 5 bases. CDR3 loop: CASRLLLAGNNEQFF. CDR3 coding DNA: TGTGCCAGCCGCCTATTACTAGCGGGAAACAATGAGCAGTTCTTC.

The chain uses TRBV29-1 and TRBJ2-7; D not resolved. V was cut by 6 bases and J by 3 bases, with 12 bases left in between. The CDR3 length is 12 residues. The germline V gene encodes CDR1 SQVTM and CDR2 ANQGSEA. The CDR3 spells CSVMELNYEQYF. The CDR3, as DNA: TGCAGCGTGATGGAACTAAACTACGAGCAGTACTTC.

The count of this clone is one. V is TRBV29-1 and J is TRBJ2-7, with 9 bases identical to TRBD2. The V gene end was trimmed by 6 bases and the J gene end by 2 bases; junction bases not matched to a gene: 14. Germline V lookup: CDR1 SQVTM, CDR2 ANQGSEA. This CDR3 has 16 amino acids. The CDR3 sequence: CSVSRRLAGPTYEQYF. CDR3 bases: TGCAGCGTCTCCAGGAGGCTAGCGGGACCCACCTACGAGCAGTACTTC.

By share, this clone ranks as medium-sized. The chain carries TRBV6-1 and TRBJ2-4, with D perhaps TRBD2 (6 bases). CDR3 length: 13 residues. Germline assignment: CDR1 MNHNS and CDR2 SASEGT. V was clipped by 2 bases and J by 6 bases, with 8 bases between them. The CDR3 DNA reads as TGTGCCAGCAGTGAACTCGGGGGAAACATTCAGTACTTC. Encoded protein: CASSELGGNIQYF.

This sequence joins TRBV6-5 and TRBJ2-1, with D possibly being TRBD1 or TRBD2 (6 bases each). Germline CDR1 and CDR2: MNHEY and SVGAGI. V lost 6 bases to trimming and J lost 7 bases, with 16 bases between them. There are 14 residues in the CDR3. CDR3 DNA: TGTGCCAGCAGCCGCAACAGGGAGGTGAATGAGCAGTTCTTC. Protein: CASSRNREVNEQFF.

The J gene is TRBJ2-1, the V gene TRBV9; no clear D gene. Trimming removed 3 bases at V and 3 bases at J, with 4 bases between. The CDR3 runs to 12 residues. CDR1 is SGDLS, CDR2 YYNGEE, per germline. As DNA, the CDR3 is TGTGCCAGCAGCGCGAACTACAATGAGCAGTTCTTC. It codes for CASSANYNEQFF.

The chain joins TRBV2 to TRBJ2-1, with 8 bases matching TRBD2. The CDR3 consists of 14 residues. The junction had 12 bases not matched to a gene; V was cut back by 3 bases and J by 14 bases. Germline V gives CDR1 SNHLY, CDR2 FYNNEI. The CDR3 reads CASSEEKASGSKFF. The CDR3 bases are TGTGCCAGCAGTGAGGAGAAGGCTAGCGGGTCAAAGTTCTTC.

The chain combines TRBV4-2 with TRBJ1-2; D possibly corresponds to TRBD1 (5 bases). The V end lost 1 base, the J end lost 8 bases, and 20 bases lay between the germline ends. CDR3 length: 16 amino acids. Germline lookup yields CDR1 LGHNA and CDR2 YNFKEQ. The CDR3 DNA reads as TGTGCCAGCAGCCAAGTCAAACAGGTCCCCCTTAAGGGCTACACCTTC. Translation gives CASSQVKQVPLKGYTF.